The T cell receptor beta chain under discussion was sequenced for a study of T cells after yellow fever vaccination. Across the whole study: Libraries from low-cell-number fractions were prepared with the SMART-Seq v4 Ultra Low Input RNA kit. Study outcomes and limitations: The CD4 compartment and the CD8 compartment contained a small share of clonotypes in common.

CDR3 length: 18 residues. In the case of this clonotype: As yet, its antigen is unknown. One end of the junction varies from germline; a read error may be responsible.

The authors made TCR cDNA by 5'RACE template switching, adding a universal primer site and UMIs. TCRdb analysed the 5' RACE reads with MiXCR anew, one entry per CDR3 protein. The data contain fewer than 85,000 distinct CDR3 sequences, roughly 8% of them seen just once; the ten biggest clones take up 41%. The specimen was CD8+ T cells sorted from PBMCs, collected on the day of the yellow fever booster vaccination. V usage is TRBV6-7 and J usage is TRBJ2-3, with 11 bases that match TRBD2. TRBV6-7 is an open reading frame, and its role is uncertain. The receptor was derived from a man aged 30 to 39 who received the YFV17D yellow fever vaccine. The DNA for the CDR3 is TGTACCAGCAGTTTAGTCGAATTGACTAGCGGGATTACAGATACGCAGTATTTT. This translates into CTSSLVELTSGITDTQYF.